This TCR beta chain was identified in a study of blood T cell repertoires in COVID-19. About the research overall: Some COVID-19 samples were acute and others convalescent; all came from the United States, Italy and Spain. T cells, B-cell-depleted T cells, or PBMCs provided the cDNA or gDNA that served as material.

The germline V gene encodes CDR1 SNHLY and CDR2 FYNNEI. The CDR3 length is 12 residues. The V end lost 8 bases, the J end lost 3 bases, and 8 bases lay between the germline ends. Original methodology: Reference gene primer amplification gave estimated nucleated cell counts. Sequencing was performed with immunoSEQ multiplex PCR; in TCRdb, only in-frame clones are kept and a portion is missing. The D gene and trimming were derived from the DNA, and the V and J assignments and clone size from that table. Of fewer than 200,000 clones in the sample, roughly 87% are singletons; the top ten hold roughly 3.9%.

The sample taken for sequencing was peripheral blood. The chain recombines TRBV2 with TRBJ1-5; D gene uncertain. This TCR was recovered from a woman between 55 and 75 years old who had recovered from COVID-19. CDR3 in amino acids: CASCQVNQPQHF. CDR3 in DNA: TGTGCCAGCTGCCAGGTCAATCAGCCCCAGCATTTT.